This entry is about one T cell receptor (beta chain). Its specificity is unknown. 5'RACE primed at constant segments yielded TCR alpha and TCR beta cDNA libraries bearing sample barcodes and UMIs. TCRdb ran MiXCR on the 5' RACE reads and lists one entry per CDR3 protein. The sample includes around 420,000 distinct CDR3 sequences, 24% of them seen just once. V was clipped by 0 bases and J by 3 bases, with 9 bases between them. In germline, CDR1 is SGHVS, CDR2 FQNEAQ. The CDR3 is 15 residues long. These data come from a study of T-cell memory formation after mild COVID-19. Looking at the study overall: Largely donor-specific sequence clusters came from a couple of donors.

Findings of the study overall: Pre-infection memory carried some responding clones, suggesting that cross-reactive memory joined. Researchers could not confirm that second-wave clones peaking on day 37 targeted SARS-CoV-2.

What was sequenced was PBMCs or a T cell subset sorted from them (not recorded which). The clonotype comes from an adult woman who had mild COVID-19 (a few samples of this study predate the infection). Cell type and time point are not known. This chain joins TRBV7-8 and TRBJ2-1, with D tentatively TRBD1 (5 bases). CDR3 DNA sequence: TGTGCCAGCAGCTTAGCGAGGACAAACTACAATGAGCAGTTCTTC. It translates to CASSLARTNYNEQFF.